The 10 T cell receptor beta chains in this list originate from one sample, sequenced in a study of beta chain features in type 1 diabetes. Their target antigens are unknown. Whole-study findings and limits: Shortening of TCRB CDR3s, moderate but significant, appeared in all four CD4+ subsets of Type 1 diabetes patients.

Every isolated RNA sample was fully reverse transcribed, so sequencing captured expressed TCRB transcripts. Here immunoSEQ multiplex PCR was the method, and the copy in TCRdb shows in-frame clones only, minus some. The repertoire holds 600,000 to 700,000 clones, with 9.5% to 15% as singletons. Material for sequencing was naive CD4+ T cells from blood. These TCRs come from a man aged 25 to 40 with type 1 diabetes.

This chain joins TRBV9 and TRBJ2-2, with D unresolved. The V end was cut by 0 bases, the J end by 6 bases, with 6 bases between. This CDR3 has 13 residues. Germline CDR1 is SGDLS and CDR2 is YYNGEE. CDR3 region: CASSVVDPGELFF. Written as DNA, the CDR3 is TGTGCCAGCAGCGTAGTGGACCCCGGGGAGCTGTTTTTT.

The CDR3 loop reads CATGRGEGYTF. The CDR3 DNA reads as TGTGCCACCGGACGGGGGGAAGGCTACACCTTC. This chain joins TRBV5-6 and TRBJ1-2, with D possibly matching TRBD1 (5 bases). V was cut by 9 bases and J by 8 bases, with 14 bases left in between. Germline V gene sequence: CDR1 SGHDT, CDR2 YYEEEE. This CDR3 contains 11 residues.

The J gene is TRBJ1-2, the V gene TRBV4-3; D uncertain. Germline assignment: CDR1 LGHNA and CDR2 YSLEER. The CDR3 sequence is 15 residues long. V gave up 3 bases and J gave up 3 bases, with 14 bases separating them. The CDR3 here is CASSQERPGYYGYTF. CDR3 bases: TGCGCCAGCAGCCAGGAACGTCCGGGGTACTATGGCTACACCTTC.

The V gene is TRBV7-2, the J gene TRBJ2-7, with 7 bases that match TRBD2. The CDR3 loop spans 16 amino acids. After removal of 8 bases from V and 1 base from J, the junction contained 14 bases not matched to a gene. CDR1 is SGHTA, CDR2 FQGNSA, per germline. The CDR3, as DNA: TGTGCCAGCTCGGTGGGCGCGGGGGTAAATTCCTACGAGCAGTACTTC. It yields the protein CASSVGAGVNSYEQYF.

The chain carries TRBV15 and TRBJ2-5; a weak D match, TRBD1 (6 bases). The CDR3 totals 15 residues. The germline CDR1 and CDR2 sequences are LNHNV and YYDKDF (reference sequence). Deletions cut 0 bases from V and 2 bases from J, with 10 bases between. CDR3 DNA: TGTGCCACCAGCAGAGATAATACAGGGCAAGAGACCCAGTACTTC. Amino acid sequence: CATSRDNTGQETQYF.

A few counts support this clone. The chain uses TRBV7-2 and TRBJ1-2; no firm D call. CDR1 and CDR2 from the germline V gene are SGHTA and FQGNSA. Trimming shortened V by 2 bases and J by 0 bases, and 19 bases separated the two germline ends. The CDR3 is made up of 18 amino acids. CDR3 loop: CASSLSNGGPTTNYGYTF. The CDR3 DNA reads TGTGCCAGCAGCTTATCTAATGGAGGCCCTACCACTAACTATGGCTACACCTTC.

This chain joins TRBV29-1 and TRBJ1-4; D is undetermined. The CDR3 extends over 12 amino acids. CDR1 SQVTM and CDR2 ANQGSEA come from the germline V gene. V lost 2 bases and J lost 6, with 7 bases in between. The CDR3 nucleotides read TGCAGCGTTGAAAAGTCAGATGAAAAACTGTTTTTT. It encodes CSVEKSDEKLFF.

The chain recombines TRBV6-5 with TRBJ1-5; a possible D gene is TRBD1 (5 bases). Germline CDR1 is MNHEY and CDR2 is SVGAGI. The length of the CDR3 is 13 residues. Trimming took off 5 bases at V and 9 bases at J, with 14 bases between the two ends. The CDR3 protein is CASSQGTLVPQHF. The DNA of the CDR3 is TGTGCCAGCAGTCAGGGAACTTTGGTGCCCCAGCATTTT.

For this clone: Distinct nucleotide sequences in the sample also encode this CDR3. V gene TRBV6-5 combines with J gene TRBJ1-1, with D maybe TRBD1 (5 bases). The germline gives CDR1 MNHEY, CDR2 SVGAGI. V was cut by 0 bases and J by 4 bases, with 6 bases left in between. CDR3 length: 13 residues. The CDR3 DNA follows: TGTGCCAGCAGTTACTCTGGGGGCACTGAAGCTTTCTTT. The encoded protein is CASSYSGGTEAFF.

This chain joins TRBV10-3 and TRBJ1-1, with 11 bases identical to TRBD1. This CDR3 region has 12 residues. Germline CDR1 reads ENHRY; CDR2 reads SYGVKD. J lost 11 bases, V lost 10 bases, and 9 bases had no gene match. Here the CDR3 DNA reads TGTGCCACGCAAGGACAGGGGGCGGGGGCTTTCTTT. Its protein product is CATQGQGAGAFF.